The rows below give T cell receptor beta chains drawn from one sample of a study of beta chain features in type 1 diabetes. The repertoire was sequenced with immunoSEQ multiplex PCR; TCRdb's copy has only in-frame clones and lacks some. The sample lists about 150,000 clones, under 13% seen once, with around 0.48% in the top ten. The sample was central memory CD4+ T cells from blood. These receptors were collected from a man aged 25-45 years with type 1 diabetes. CDR3s include the opening cysteine and the closing phenylalanine or tryptophan. A D gene is named only where the DNA matches it firmly. Expanded clones get a size class; other rows say once, few or many, or leave the size out.

V: TRBV11-2; J: TRBJ2-1; size: -; D: TRBD1; DNA: TGTGCCAGCAGCTTAGTGGGACAGTCTCGTGTCAATGAGCAGTTCTTC; CDR3: CASSLVGQSRVNEQFF
V: TRBV5-1; J: TRBJ1-1; size: few; D: -; DNA: TGCGCCAGCAGCCCCCGCCTCAGGACAATGACAGTGTCTGAAGCTTTCTTT; CDR3: CASSPRLRTMTVSEAFF
V: TRBV10-3; J: TRBJ1-2; size: -; D: -; DNA: TGTGCCATCCGAGGGACAAGGGTTAACTATGGCTACACCTTC; CDR3: CAIRGTRVNYGYTF
V: TRBV19; J: TRBJ2-2; size: many; D: -; DNA: TGTGCCAGTAGTATCAAGGGGATAGCCGGGGAGCTGTTTTTT; CDR3: CASSIKGIAGELFF
V: TRBV5-1; J: TRBJ2-1; size: few; D: TRBD1; DNA: TGCGCCAGCAGCGCCTACGGGACAGGCCTCTACAATGAGCAGTTCTTC; CDR3: CASSAYGTGLYNEQFF
V: TRBV13; J: TRBJ2-3; size: few; D: TRBD2; DNA: TGTGCCAGCACCCGGCGGGGGGAGCGGCTCACAGATACGCAGTATTTT; CDR3: CASTRRGERLTDTQYF
V: TRBV2; J: TRBJ2-1; size: few; D: TRBD2; DNA: TGTGCCAGCAGTGTTAGCGGGGCCACCTACAATGAGCAGTTCTTC; CDR3: CASSVSGATYNEQFF
V: TRBV7-9; J: TRBJ1-1; size: -; D: -; DNA: TGTGCCAGCAGCCAGGACATGATGAACACTGAAGCTTTCTTT; CDR3: CASSQDMMNTEAFF
V: TRBV9; J: TRBJ1-1; size: few; D: -; DNA: TGTGCCAGCAGCGCCCAACAGGTTCAGAACACTGAAGCTTTCTTT; CDR3: CASSAQQVQNTEAFF
V: TRBV7-3; J: TRBJ2-6; size: -; D: -; DNA: TGTGCCAGCAGTTTAAGGGCTGAGGCCAACGTCCTGACTTTC; CDR3: CASSLRAEANVLTF
V: TRBV9; J: TRBJ1-2; size: -; D: TRBD1; DNA: TGTGCCAGCAGCCCCCGGGGACAGGCCGACTATGGCTACACCTTC; CDR3: CASSPRGQADYGYTF
V: TRBV9; J: TRBJ1-2; size: few; D: TRBD1; DNA: TGTGCCAGCAGCCCCCAGGGACAGTACTATGGCTACACCTTC; CDR3: CASSPQGQYYGYTF
V: TRBV5-1; J: TRBJ1-2; size: few; D: -; DNA: TGCGCCAGCCGGACAGAATCGATCTATGGCTACACCTTC; CDR3: CASRTESIYGYTF
V: TRBV30; J: TRBJ2-7; size: few; D: TRBD1; DNA: TGTGCCTGGACCCGCCGGGACAGGGGAGACGAGCAGTACTTC; CDR3: CAWTRRDRGDEQYF
V: TRBV29-1; J: TRBJ2-2; size: -; D: TRBD1; DNA: TGCAGCGCGGCTTCGACAGGGGCGAACACCGGGGAGCTGTTTTTT; CDR3: CSAASTGANTGELFF
V: TRBV2; J: TRBJ1-1; size: -; D: TRBD1; DNA: TGTGCCAGCAGGGCGGACAGGGGGTATATGACTGAAGCTTTCTTT; CDR3: CASRADRGYMTEAFF
V: TRBV14; J: TRBJ2-7; size: few; D: -; DNA: TGTGCCAGCAGCCCGACTTTCTACGAGCAGTACTTC; CDR3: CASSPTFYEQYF
V: TRBV12-5; J: TRBJ2-5; size: -; D: -; DNA: TGTGCTAGTGGCCAAAACACAGGGGAGACCCAGTACTTC; CDR3: CASGQNTGETQYF
V: TRBV19; J: TRBJ2-3; size: -; D: TRBD1; DNA: TGTGCCAGCCTACCGCGGGACAGGAGCACAGATACGCAGTATTTT; CDR3: CASLPRDRSTDTQYF
V: TRBV5-4; J: TRBJ1-1; size: few; D: -; DNA: TGTGCCAGCAGCTTGGGCGCACAGGCTGTGAACACTGAAGCTTTCTTT; CDR3: CASSLGAQAVNTEAFF
V: TRBV4-2; J: TRBJ2-1; size: -; D: TRBD2; DNA: TGTGCCAGCAGCCAACAGGGTAGCGGGAGCATTGGTGAGCAGTTCTTC; CDR3: CASSQQGSGSIGEQFF
V: TRBV6-5; J: TRBJ2-5; size: -; D: -; DNA: TGTGCCACCGGAGGAGGGGAGACCCAGTACTTC; CDR3: CATGGGETQYF
V: TRBV30; J: TRBJ1-1; size: -; D: TRBD1; DNA: TGTGCCTGGAGTGACCCCGACAGGGGAAACACTGAAGCTTTCTTT; CDR3: CAWSDPDRGNTEAFF
V: TRBV5-6; J: TRBJ1-5; size: few; D: -; DNA: TGTGCCAGCAGCTTGCGAGAGAATCAGCCCCAGCATTTT; CDR3: CASSLRENQPQHF
V: TRBV14; J: TRBJ2-2; size: few; D: -; DNA: TGTGCCGTCGGGAGCGGGTTAACCGGGGAGCTGTTTTTT; CDR3: CAVGSGLTGELFF
V: TRBV19; J: TRBJ1-1; size: few; D: -; DNA: TGTGCCAGTAGTATTGTCGGGGTCGGTTTAAAAGCTGAAGCTTTCTTT; CDR3: CASSIVGVGLKAEAFF
V: TRBV15; J: TRBJ2-1; size: few; D: -; DNA: TGTGCCACCAGCTTCCGGACTACTAACGAGCAGTTCTTC; CDR3: CATSFRTTNEQFF
V: TRBV4-1; J: TRBJ2-7; size: -; D: TRBD2; DNA: TGCGCCAGCAGCCAAGTAGGTAGCGGGACCTACGAGCAGTACTTC; CDR3: CASSQVGSGTYEQYF
V: TRBV6-5; J: TRBJ1-5; size: -; D: -; DNA: TGTGCCAGCAGCCAACAACAGGGTGCTCAGCCCCAGCATTTT; CDR3: CASSQQQGAQPQHF
V: TRBV5-1; J: TRBJ2-7; size: few; D: -; DNA: TGCGCCAGCAGCTTGGCCGACAGTACAGGAGCCTACGAGCAGTACTTC; CDR3: CASSLADSTGAYEQYF